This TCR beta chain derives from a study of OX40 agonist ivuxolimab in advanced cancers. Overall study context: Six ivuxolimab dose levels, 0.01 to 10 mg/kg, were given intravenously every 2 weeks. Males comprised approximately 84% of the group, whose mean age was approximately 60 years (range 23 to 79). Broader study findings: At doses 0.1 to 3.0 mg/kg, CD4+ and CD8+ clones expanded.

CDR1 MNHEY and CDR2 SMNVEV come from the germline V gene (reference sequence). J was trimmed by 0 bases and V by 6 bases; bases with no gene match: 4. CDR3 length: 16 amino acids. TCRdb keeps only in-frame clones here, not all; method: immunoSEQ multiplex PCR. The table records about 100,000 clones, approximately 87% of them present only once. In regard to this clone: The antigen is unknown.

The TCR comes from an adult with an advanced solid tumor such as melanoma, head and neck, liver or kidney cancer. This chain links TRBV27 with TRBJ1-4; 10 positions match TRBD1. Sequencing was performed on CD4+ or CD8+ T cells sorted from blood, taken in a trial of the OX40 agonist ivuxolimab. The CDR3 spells CASSKGQGPTNEKLFF. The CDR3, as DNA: TGTGCCAGCAGCAAGGGACAGGGGCCAACTAATGAAAAACTGTTTTTT.